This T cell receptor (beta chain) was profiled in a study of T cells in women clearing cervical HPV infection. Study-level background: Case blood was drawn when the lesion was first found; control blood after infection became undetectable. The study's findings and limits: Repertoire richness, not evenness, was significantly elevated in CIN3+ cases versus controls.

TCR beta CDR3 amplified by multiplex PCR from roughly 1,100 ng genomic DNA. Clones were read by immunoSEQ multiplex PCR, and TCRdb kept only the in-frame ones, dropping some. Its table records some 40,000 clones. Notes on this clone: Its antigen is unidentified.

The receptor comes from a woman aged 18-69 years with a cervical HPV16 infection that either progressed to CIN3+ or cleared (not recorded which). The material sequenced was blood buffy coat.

The sequenced CDR3 bases are TGTGCCTGGAGCTACCTGACAGGGGGCGGAGAG. It translates to CAWSYLTGGGE. The full CDR3 protein is CAWSYLTGGGELFF. The chain recombines TRBV30 with TRBJ2-2; 10 bases align to TRBD1. The CDR3 end lies 3 residues beyond the end of the read and is filled in from the germline J gene. This CDR3 spans 14 amino acids. Germline V gene lookup returns CDR1 GTSNPN and CDR2 SVGIG (reference sequence).